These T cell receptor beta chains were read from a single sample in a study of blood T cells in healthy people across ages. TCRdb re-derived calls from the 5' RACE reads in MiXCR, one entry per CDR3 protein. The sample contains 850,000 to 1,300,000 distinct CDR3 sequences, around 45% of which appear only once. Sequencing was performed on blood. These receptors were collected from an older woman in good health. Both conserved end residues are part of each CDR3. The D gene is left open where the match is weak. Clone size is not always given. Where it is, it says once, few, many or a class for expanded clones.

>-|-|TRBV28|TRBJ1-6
TGTGCCAGCAGCCCCGAGAGTAATTCACCCCTCCACTTT
CASSPESNSPLHF
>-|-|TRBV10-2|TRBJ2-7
TGCGCCAGCAGTGAGTCGTGGCAGGGATTCTACGAGCGGTACTTC
CASSESWQGFYERYF
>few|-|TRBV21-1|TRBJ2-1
TGTGCCAGCAGCAAAGAGGTTTGGGGCAGGGGGCAGAATGGCAATGAGCAGTTCTTC
CASSKEVWGRGQNGNEQFF
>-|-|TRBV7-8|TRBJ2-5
TGTGCCAGCAGCTTGGAGCGTTGGGTTCAAGAGACCCAGTACTTC
CASSLERWVQETQYF
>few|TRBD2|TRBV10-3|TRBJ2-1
TGTGCCATCAGAACCGGGGAGGGGTGGAATGAGCAGTTCTTC
CAIRTGEGWNEQFF
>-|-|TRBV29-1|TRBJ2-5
TGCAGCGTTGGGATGGTGAGTGAGCAGTACTTC
CSVGMVSEQYF
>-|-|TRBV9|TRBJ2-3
TGTGCCAGCAGCGCAGTGACCACAGATACGCAGTATTTT
CASSAVTTDTQYF
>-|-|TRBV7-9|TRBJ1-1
TGTGCCAGCAGCCAAGTGGGGAAACCTCCCTCGGGGACTGAAGCTTTCTTT
CASSQVGKPPSGTEAFF
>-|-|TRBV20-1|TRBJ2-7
TGCAGTGCTCAACAGGGAGTCTCCTACGAGCAGTACTTC
CSAQQGVSYEQYF
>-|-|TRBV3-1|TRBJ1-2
TGTGCCAGCAGCCAAGGCTTCTATGGCTACACCTTC
CASSQGFYGYTF
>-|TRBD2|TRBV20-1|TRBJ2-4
TGCAGTGCTAGCAGGTGGGGGGGGCCGGGACTAGCGGGACCTGGAGCCAAAAACATTCAGTACTTC
CSASRWGGPGLAGPGAKNIQYF
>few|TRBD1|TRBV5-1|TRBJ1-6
TGCGCCAGCAGCTCCGGGACAGGGCGTAATTCACCCCTCCACTTT
CASSSGTGRNSPLHF
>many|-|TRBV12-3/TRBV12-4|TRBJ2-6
TGTGCCAGCTCTACTGGGGCCAACGTCCTGACTTTC
CASSTGANVLTF
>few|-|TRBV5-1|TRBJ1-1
TGCGCCAGCACGAAGGACGGAGAGAACACTGAAGCTTTCTTT
CASTKDGENTEAFF
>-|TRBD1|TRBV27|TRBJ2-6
TGTGCCAGCAGTTTTGGAGGACAGGTACTCTCTGGGGCCAACGTCCTGACTTTC
CASSFGGQVLSGANVLTF
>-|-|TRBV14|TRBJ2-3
TGTGCCAGCAGCCATTGGACAGACAGAACAGATACGCAGTATTTT
CASSHWTDRTDTQYF
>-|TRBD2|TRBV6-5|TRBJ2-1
TGTGCCAGCAGTTGGAGCGGGAATTACAATGAGCAGTTCTTC
CASSWSGNYNEQFF
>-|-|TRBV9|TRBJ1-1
TGTGCCAGCAGCGTCGAAGGGGAGACTGAAGCTTTCTTT
CASSVEGETEAFF
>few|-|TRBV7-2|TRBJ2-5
TGTGCCAGCAGCTGGCGAAGGGAGACCCAGTACTTC
CASSWRRETQYF
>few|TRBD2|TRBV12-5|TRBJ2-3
TGTGCTAGTGGCGAGGGACTAGATGTAGATACGCAGTATTTT
CASGEGLDVDTQYF
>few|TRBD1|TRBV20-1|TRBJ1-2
TGCAGTGCTAGAGTCCAGGGGGGGAACTATGGCTACACCTTC
CSARVQGGNYGYTF
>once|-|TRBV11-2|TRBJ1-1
TGTGCCAGCAGCCAGGGGCCTATCCGGATGTCAACTGAAGCTTTCTTT
CASSQGPIRMSTEAFF
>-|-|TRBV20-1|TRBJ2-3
TGCAGTACCTACACTATGGAGAGAGATACGCAGTATTTT
CSTYTMERDTQYF
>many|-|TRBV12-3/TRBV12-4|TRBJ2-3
TGTGCCAGCAGTTATTTGCGAGGCACAGATACGCAGTATTTT
CASSYLRGTDTQYF
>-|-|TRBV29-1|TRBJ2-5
TGCAGCGTTGGGGCAATTCAAGAGACCCAGTACTTC
CSVGAIQETQYF
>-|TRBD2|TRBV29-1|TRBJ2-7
TGCAGCGTTGGGGAGAGCGGGAGGGGCTCCTACGAGCAGTACTTC
CSVGESGRGSYEQYF
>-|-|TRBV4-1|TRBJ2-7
TGCGCCAGCAGCCAAGTCGCCCCCTACGAGCAGTACTTC
CASSQVAPYEQYF